Included here is one T cell receptor beta chain sequence, with context. Its antigen remains unknown. Naive CD8 cells comprised CD45RO-negative, CCR7-positively selected cells, excluding terminally differentiated effector memory CD45RA+ cells. This record comes from a study of shared clonotypes between healthy human individuals. Study observations and caveats: Shared clonotypes: 4.5% to 5% naive CD4, 3% to 3.5% naive CD8, over 2% memory CD4, approximately 0.37% memory CD8.

The CDR3 sequence is 18 residues long. Looked up from germline, CDR1 is SQVTM and CDR2 is ANQGSEA. The V and J ends lost 3 bases and 2 bases, in that order; junction bases with no gene match: 14. Profiling relied on immunoSEQ multiplex PCR, and the TCRdb table lists in-frame clones only, not all of them. Here the sample spans about 680,000 clones, about 90% being singletons. This sequence was found in a man between 25 and 39 years old in good health. V usage is TRBV29-1 and J usage is TRBJ2-7; 12 bases are shared with TRBD2. The sample consisted of naive CD8+ T cells sorted from blood. The CDR3 bases are TGCAGCGTTGAGGGGAGGACTAGCGGGATTGGAAGCGCCTACGAGCAGTACTTC. Protein product: CSVEGRTSGIGSAYEQYF.